This T cell receptor beta chain came from a study of TIL therapy for anti-PD-1-resistant metastatic lung cancer. Study background: Half of patients were current or former smokers. By whole-exome sequencing, median non-synonymous tumor mutation burden was roughly 1.4 mutations per megabase. Study results and limitations: TIL cultures after expansion showed higher clonality and lower diversity than baseline tumor (median around 5.9% vs 31%).

By its share, this clone is medium-sized. Its specificity is unknown. The immunoSEQ assay was v3. The method was immunoSEQ multiplex PCR; TCRdb's version includes in-frame clones alone and lacks a portion of them. Of about 26,000 clones listed, less than 65% are singletons. This CDR3 has 17 residues. The germline V and J ends were trimmed by 5 bases and 1 base, with 18 bases remaining between them. Germline CDR1 SGHNT, CDR2 YYREEE (reference sequence). Time point denoted: pre-treatment sample, taken before nivolumab and TIL therapy. Tumor tissue came from excised metastases, mostly pleural nodules or supraclavicular lymph nodes. Adults with stage 4 NSCLC were enrolled in a phase I trial.

Sequencing used tumor tissue, obtained at baseline. The source of this sequence is a woman between 30 and 80 years old with non-small cell lung cancer. The chain couples TRBV5-4 to TRBJ2-2, with D perhaps assigned TRBD1 or TRBD2 (6 bases each). For the CDR3, the DNA is TGTGCCAGCAGAAAGGGGGGAGCGGAGGGGAACACCGGGGAGCTGTTTTTT. This sequence encodes CASRKGGAEGNTGELFF.